This TCR beta chain originates from a study of T cells in Graves' hyperthyroidism and ophthalmopathy. Whole-study findings and limits: The blood repertoire included most of the expanded thyroid clonotypes above 0.001.

Amplification of TCR beta CDR3 regions used RNA as the template. TCR CDR3 regions were first amplified by RT-PCR with HTBI primers. From the multiplex PCR reads, TCRdb called clonotypes with MiXCR, one entry per CDR3 protein. Here the sample spans 300,000 to 500,000 distinct CDR3 sequences, 15% being singletons. In the case of this clonotype: The antigen is unknown.

Hyperthyroidism, newly diagnosed and lasting under 2 months, affected patients aged 18 to 65. Fresh peripheral blood, around 9.2 ml of it, supplied the PBMCs. Sequencing was performed on blood. The receptor comes from a woman in her thirties with Graves' hyperthyroidism.

CDR3 nucleotides: TGTGCCACCAGTGATTTTAGGGGCGAGCAGTACTTC. Protein: CATSDFRGEQYF. The V and J genes are TRBV24-1 and TRBJ2-7, with a weak D call TRBD1 (5 bases). The V and J ends lost 1 base and 6 bases respectively, with 6 bases between them. This CDR3 region has 12 residues. CDR1 is KGHDR, CDR2 SFDVKD, per germline.